The rows below give T cell receptor beta chains drawn from one sample of a study of early T cells in non-severe SARS-CoV-2 infection. Each CDR3 protein gets one entry after TCRdb re-called the 5' RACE reads with MiXCR. The sample has about 64,000 distinct CDR3 sequences; around 4.7% are singletons. The material sequenced was whole blood. The source of these receptors is an adult who was a healthcare worker with PCR-confirmed SARS-CoV-2 infection or an uninfected control (not recorded which). The CDR3 runs from the conserved cysteine through the conserved F or W. D genes are given only for firm matches. Size values are once, few and many counts, or a class for expanded clones, and some rows have none.

J | D | size | V | DNA | CDR3
TRBJ2-3 | - | many | TRBV2 | TGTGCCAGCAGTCCCGGGACCGGCAGGAATACGCAGTATTTT | CASSPGTGRNTQYF
TRBJ1-5 | TRBD1 | many | TRBV15 | TGTGCCACCAGCAAAGTTACAGGGGGGTTGCAGCCCCAGCATTTT | CATSKVTGGLQPQHF
TRBJ2-3 | - | - | TRBV7-2 | TGTGCCAGCAGCATACAGGGCACAGATACGCAGTATTTT | CASSIQGTDTQYF
TRBJ2-1 | - | many | TRBV3-1 | TGTGCCAGCAGTGATAGGGCCCTCTTTTACAATGAGCAGTTCTTC | CASSDRALFYNEQFF
TRBJ1-1 | - | few | TRBV2 | TGTGCCAGCGCCCGGGACAAAGGTGGCACTGAAGCTTTCTTT | CASARDKGGTEAFF
TRBJ1-1 | - | few | TRBV3-1 | TGTGCCAGCAGCCAAGGTATCGGGGGGTTACCTGAAGCTTTCTTT | CASSQGIGGLPEAFF
TRBJ2-5 | - | few | TRBV19 | TGTGCCAGTAGTCCGGCCCCTTTGGAGACCCAGTACTTC | CASSPAPLETQYF
TRBJ2-1 | TRBD2 | many | TRBV20-1 | TGCAGTGCTTGGGGGACTAGCGGGGGTAATGAGCAGTTCTTC | CSAWGTSGGNEQFF
TRBJ2-3 | TRBD2 | many | TRBV7-2 | TGTGCCAGCAGCCTAGGGTCTAGCGGGTTTAGCACAGATACGCAGTATTTT | CASSLGSSGFSTDTQYF
TRBJ2-5 | - | many | TRBV19 | TGTGCCAGCGCAAACAGGGGCCGGGGGCAAGAGACCCAGTACTTC | CASANRGRGQETQYF
TRBJ2-1 | TRBD2 | few | TRBV2 | TGTGCCAGCACTATGGGACTAGCTCTTGAGCAGTTCTTC | CASTMGLALEQFF
TRBJ1-1 | - | few | TRBV6-4 | TGTGCCAGCATGGTAGAGGGGAATATGAACACTGAAGCTTTCTTT | CASMVEGNMNTEAFF
TRBJ2-3 | - | few | TRBV18 | TGTGCCAGCTCGCGGGCCGCTAGCACAGATACGCAGTATTTT | CASSRAASTDTQYF
TRBJ2-1 | TRBD1 | many | TRBV20-1 | TGCAGTGCGCTACCCTTTGGGACAGGGGGCTACAATGAGCAGTTCTTC | CSALPFGTGGYNEQFF